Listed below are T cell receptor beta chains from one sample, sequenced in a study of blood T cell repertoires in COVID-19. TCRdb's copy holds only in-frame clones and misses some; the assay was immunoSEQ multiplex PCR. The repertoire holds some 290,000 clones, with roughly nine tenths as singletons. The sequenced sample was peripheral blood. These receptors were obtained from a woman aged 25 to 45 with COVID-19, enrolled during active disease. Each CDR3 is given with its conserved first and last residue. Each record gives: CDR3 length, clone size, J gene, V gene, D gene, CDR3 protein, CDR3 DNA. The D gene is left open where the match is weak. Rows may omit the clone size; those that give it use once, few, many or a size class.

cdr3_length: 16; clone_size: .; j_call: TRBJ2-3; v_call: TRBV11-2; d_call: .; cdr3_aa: CASSLTSGSSTDTQYF; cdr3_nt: TGTGCCAGCAGCTTAACTTCGGGGTCTAGCACAGATACGCAGTATTTT
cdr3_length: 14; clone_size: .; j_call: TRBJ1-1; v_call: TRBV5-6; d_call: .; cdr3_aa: CASSLVRSNTEAFF; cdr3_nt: TGTGCCAGCAGCTTGGTCAGATCTAACACTGAAGCTTTCTTT
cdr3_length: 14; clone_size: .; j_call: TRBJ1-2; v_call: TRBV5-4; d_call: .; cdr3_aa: CASSLPSEYYGYTF; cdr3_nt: TGTGCCAGCAGCCTCCCCAGTGAATACTATGGCTACACCTTC
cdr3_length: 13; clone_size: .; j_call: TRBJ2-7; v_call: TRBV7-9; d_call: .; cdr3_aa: CASSLATEYEQYF; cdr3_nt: TGTGCCAGCAGCTTAGCGACAGAATACGAGCAGTACTTC
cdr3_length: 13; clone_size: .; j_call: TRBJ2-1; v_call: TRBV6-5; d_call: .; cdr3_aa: CASSSRLGWEQFF; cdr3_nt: TGTGCCAGCAGTTCCAGACTGGGTTGGGAGCAGTTCTTC
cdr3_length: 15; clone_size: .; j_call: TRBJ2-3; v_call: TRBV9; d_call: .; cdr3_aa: CASSVQGLGADTQYF; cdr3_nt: TGTGCCAGCAGCGTACAGGGATTAGGCGCAGATACGCAGTATTTT
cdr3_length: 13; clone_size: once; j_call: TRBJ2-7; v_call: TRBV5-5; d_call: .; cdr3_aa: CASSFPGSYEQYF; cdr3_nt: TGTGCCAGCAGCTTCCCAGGTTCCTACGAGCAGTACTTC
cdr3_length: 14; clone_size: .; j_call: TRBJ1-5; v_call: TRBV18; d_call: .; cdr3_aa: CASSPRAGGQPQHF; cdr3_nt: TGTGCCAGCTCACCACGTGCGGGCGGGCAGCCCCAGCATTTT
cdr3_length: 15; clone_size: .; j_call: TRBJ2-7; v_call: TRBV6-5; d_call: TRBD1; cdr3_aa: CASSYMRGQGLEQYF; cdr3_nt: TGTGCCAGCAGTTACATGCGGGGACAGGGCCTCGAGCAGTACTTC
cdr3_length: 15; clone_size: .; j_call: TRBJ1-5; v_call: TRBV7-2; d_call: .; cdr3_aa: CASSLLGLDNQPQHF; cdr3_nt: TGTGCCAGCAGCTTACTGGGACTTGACAATCAGCCCCAGCATTTT
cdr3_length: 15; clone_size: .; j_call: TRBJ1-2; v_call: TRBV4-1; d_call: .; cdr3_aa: CASSKRTERNYGYTF; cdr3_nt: TGCGCCAGCAGCAAACGGACAGAGAGAAACTATGGCTACACCTTC
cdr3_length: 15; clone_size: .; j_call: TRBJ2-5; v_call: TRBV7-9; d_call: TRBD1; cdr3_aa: CASSSPDRGQETQYF; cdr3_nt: TGTGCCAGCAGCTCCCCGGACAGGGGCCAAGAGACCCAGTACTTC
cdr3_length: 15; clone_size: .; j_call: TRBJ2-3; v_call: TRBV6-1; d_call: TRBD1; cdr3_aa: CASSEPGQGTDTQYF; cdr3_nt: TGTGCCAGCAGTGAACCGGGACAGGGGACAGATACGCAGTATTTT
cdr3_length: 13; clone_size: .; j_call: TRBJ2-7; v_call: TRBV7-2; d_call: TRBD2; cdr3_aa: CASSQTSGGRQYF; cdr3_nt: TGTGCCAGCAGCCAGACCTCGGGGGGACGGCAGTACTTC